This T cell receptor (beta chain) appears in the sequencing data of a study of blood T cell repertoires in COVID-19. The overall study: Samples representing acute and convalescent COVID-19 were sourced from the United States, Italy and Spain. Sources were T cells, B-cell-depleted T cells, or PBMCs; the material itself was cDNA or gDNA.

The V gene's germline CDR1 is MDHEN and CDR2 SYDVKM. The CDR3 spans 15 residues. Trimming removed 9 bases from V and 6 bases from J; junction bases left unmatched: 12. In the original processing: Reference gene primer amplification gave nucleated cell count estimates. Sequencing used immunoSEQ multiplex PCR; TCRdb keeps in-frame clones, though not all of them. V and J calls and clone size are those listed in that table; D and trimming were worked out from the DNA. The data hold around 190,000 clones, with roughly 88% observed a single time. The gene calls are TRBV28 and TRBJ2-1; 9 positions match TRBD2. Sequenced sample: peripheral blood. The sequence was obtained from a human donor in a cohort sampled during active COVID-19. CDR3 in amino acids: CASHGFSGRRNEQFF. The DNA of the CDR3 is TGTGCCAGTCATGGTTTTAGCGGGAGACGCAATGAGCAGTTCTTC.